This T cell receptor (beta chain) derives from a study of identical twins. Whole-study findings and limits: There is a chance that invariant MAIT and iNKT cells partially muddied zero-insertion analyses. While abundant cord blood beta clonotypes carried fewer insertions, memory repertoires showed no such pattern. Interpretation of the results relied on cross-sectional statistical analysis and not on following the same donors. Beta out-of-frame sequences showed weaker excess sharing between twins.

Per the germline V gene, CDR1 is SGHAT and CDR2 is FQNNGV. The CDR3 is 18 amino acids. Germline trimming cut 3 bases from V and 4 bases from J; bases unmatched to any gene: 9. TCRdb processed the 5' RACE reads anew with MiXCR; each CDR3 protein has one entry. Here the sample spans under 1 million distinct CDR3 sequences, 9% to 15% being singletons. Remarks on this clonotype: What it binds is not known.

This same sample was also taken into another study, of yellow fever vaccine responses in identical twins.

V is TRBV11-2 and J is TRBJ2-1; 13 bases fit TRBD2. The material sequenced was PBMCs. The receptor was derived from a young woman in good health. The CDR3 loop is CASSFPLAGGPRYNEQFF. DNA for the CDR3: TGTGCCAGCAGCTTCCCACTAGCGGGGGGGCCAAGGTACAATGAGCAGTTCTTC.